These T cell receptor beta chains were read from a single sample in a study of T cell responses to AZD1222 COVID-19 vaccine. Libraries were prepared by immunoSEQ multiplex PCR; TCRdb keeps only in-frame clonotypes and omits some of them. The sample carries fewer than 90,000 clones, around 83% recorded once. Source: peripheral blood, taken 28 days after the second AZD1222 dose. Source of these receptors: an adult who received the AZD1222 COVID-19 vaccine. Each CDR3 is given with its conserved first and last residue. Fields, in order: V gene, D gene, clone size, J gene, CDR3 protein, CDR3 DNA. A D gene is named only where the DNA matches it firmly. Clone size, where shown, is once, few, many, or a class for clones that have expanded.

TRBV19	.	.	TRBJ1-2	CASSIAQEPYGYTF	TGTGCCAGTAGTATAGCACAGGAACCCTATGGCTACACCTTC
TRBV7-9	.	.	TRBJ2-1	CASSSTGIGNEQFF	TGTGCCAGCAGCTCGACAGGCATTGGGAATGAGCAGTTCTTC
TRBV28	TRBD1	few	TRBJ2-7	CAGQTGGGNYEQYF	TGTGCCGGACAAACAGGGGGCGGCAACTACGAGCAGTACTTC
TRBV7-2	.	once	TRBJ2-2	CASSVRRVTGELFF	TGTGCCAGCAGTGTCCGTCGGGTCACCGGGGAGCTGTTTTTT
TRBV28	.	.	TRBJ2-7	CASSLWPGSPYEQYF	TGTGCCAGCAGTTTATGGCCAGGGAGTCCCTACGAGCAGTACTTC
TRBV30	.	.	TRBJ1-6	CAWSRGTPSNSALHF	TGTGCCTGGAGTCGTGGGACTCCCTCTAATTCAGCCCTCCACTTT
TRBV19	.	.	TRBJ2-7	CASSKTGLPEQYF	TGTGCCAGTAGTAAGACAGGTCTTCCCGAGCAGTACTTC
TRBV5-8	.	.	TRBJ1-5	CASSLLRDQPQHF	TGTGCCAGCAGCTTGCTCAGGGATCAGCCCCAGCATTTT
TRBV15	.	.	TRBJ1-2	CATSRVGGGYGYTF	TGTGCCACCAGCAGAGTAGGGGGTGGCTATGGCTACACCTTC
TRBV27	TRBD2	.	TRBJ2-2	CASSLLTSGSREELFF	TGTGCCAGCAGCCTATTGACTAGCGGGAGTCGAGAGGAGCTGTTTTTT
TRBV3-1/TRBV3-2	.	.	TRBJ2-4	CASSPFGNIQYF	TGTGCCAGCAGCCCGTTTGGAAACATTCAGTACTTC
TRBV19	.	.	TRBJ1-2	CASSSRDSFYGYTF	TGTGCCAGTAGTTCCCGGGACTCCTTCTATGGCTACACCTTC
TRBV7-2	.	.	TRBJ2-1	CASSKGVLGEQFF	TGTGCCAGCAGCAAAGGGGTCTTAGGTGAGCAGTTCTTC
TRBV7-9	TRBD2	.	TRBJ2-7	CASSLAGLTYEQYF	TGTGCCAGCAGCTTAGCGGGACTAACCTACGAGCAGTACTTC
TRBV7-9	.	once	TRBJ1-5	CALRRQMSPLGQPQHF	TGTGCCCTCCGTCGGCAGATGAGCCCTCTTGGGCAGCCCCAGCATTTT
TRBV10-3	.	.	TRBJ2-3	CAITQDSGHTDTQYF	TGTGCCATCACCCAGGATAGCGGACACACAGATACGCAGTATTTT
TRBV7-2	TRBD2	.	TRBJ2-7	CASSSTGGLLAYEQYF	TGTGCCAGCAGCTCGACGGGGGGACTCCTCGCCTACGAGCAGTACTTC
TRBV2	TRBD2	.	TRBJ2-5	CASSPQLAGVGRETQYF	TGTGCCAGCAGCCCCCAACTAGCGGGGGTGGGCCGGGAGACCCAGTACTTC
TRBV5-1	.	few	TRBJ1-4	CASSRDSATNEKLFF	TGCGCCAGCAGCCGAGACTCAGCAACTAATGAAAAACTGTTTTTT
TRBV27	.	.	TRBJ1-5	CASSLTPPQGRSNQPQHF	TGTGCCAGCAGTTTAACCCCTCCACAGGGCCGAAGCAATCAGCCCCAGCATTTT
TRBV11-1	.	.	TRBJ2-5	CASSLTPNPARETQYF	TGTGCCAGCAGCCTAACCCCGAATCCGGCGAGAGAGACCCAGTACTTC
TRBV5-1	.	.	TRBJ1-6	CASSLGSYDSPLHF	TGCGCCAGCAGCTTGGGGTCCTACGATTCACCCCTCCACTTT
TRBV7-9	.	.	TRBJ2-7	CASSLRGRGLLPYEQYF	TGTGCCAGCAGCTTAAGAGGACGGGGGTTGCTCCCCTACGAGCAGTACTTC
TRBV18	.	.	TRBJ1-2	CASSPGVLTAVGYTF	TGTGCCAGCTCACCAGGAGTTCTTACCGCAGTTGGCTACACCTTC
TRBV30	.	.	TRBJ1-1	CAWRVTDGRAEAFF	TGTGCCTGGAGAGTCACGGACGGAAGGGCTGAAGCTTTCTTT
TRBV6-5	TRBD1	.	TRBJ1-2	CASRRTGDNYGYTF	TGTGCCAGCAGGCGGACAGGAGATAACTATGGCTACACCTTC
TRBV28	TRBD2	few	TRBJ2-1	CASSWFGLAGGVEQFF	TGTGCCAGCAGTTGGTTCGGACTAGCGGGAGGGGTCGAGCAGTTCTTC
TRBV6-5	TRBD1	.	TRBJ2-7	CASRPPEGQRLEQYF	TGTGCCAGCAGACCACCAGAGGGACAGCGGCTCGAGCAGTACTTC
TRBV7-9	.	.	TRBJ1-3	CASSLGYVDSGNTIYF	TGTGCCAGCAGCTTAGGGTACGTGGACTCTGGAAACACCATATATTTT
TRBV10-1	.	.	TRBJ2-1	CASSERGASYNEQFF	TGCGCCAGCAGTGAGCGGGGGGCCTCCTACAATGAGCAGTTCTTC
TRBV18	.	.	TRBJ1-3	CASSPLQSSGNTIYF	TGTGCCAGCTCACCACTCCAGTCGTCTGGAAACACCATATATTTT
TRBV27	.	.	TRBJ2-7	CASSHPTGEQYF	TGTGCCAGCAGCCACCCGACAGGCGAGCAGTACTTC
TRBV5-8	.	once	TRBJ2-4	CASRGRGGIKNIQYF	TGTGCCAGCCGGGGCAGAGGGGGGATCAAAAACATTCAGTACTTC
TRBV29-1	.	.	TRBJ2-1	CSERAGAGSYNEQFF	TGCAGCGAGCGGGCTGGGGCGGGCTCCTACAATGAGCAGTTCTTC
TRBV7-6	TRBD1	.	TRBJ1-2	CASSAKQGGEYGYTF	TGTGCCAGCAGCGCGAAACAGGGGGGAGAGTATGGCTACACCTTC
TRBV9	TRBD2	.	TRBJ2-3	CASSALAGFTDTQYF	TGTGCCAGCAGCGCACTAGCGGGTTTCACAGATACGCAGTATTTT
TRBV29-1	.	.	TRBJ1-1	CSVVGTGWSEAFF	TGCAGCGTTGTGGGAACGGGGTGGTCGGAAGCTTTCTTT
TRBV28	TRBD1	.	TRBJ2-2	CASSSPREGALSGELFF	TGTGCCAGCAGTTCCCCGCGAGAGGGGGCTTTAAGCGGGGAGCTGTTTTTT
TRBV12-3/TRBV12-4	TRBD1	.	TRBJ1-1	CASSQGVEAFF	TGTGCCAGCAGTCAGGGGGTTGAAGCTTTCTTT
TRBV7-2	TRBD2	.	TRBJ2-7	CASSPGGRYEQYF	TGTGCCAGCAGCCCGGGGGGGAGGTACGAGCAGTACTTC
TRBV5-5	.	.	TRBJ2-3	CASSVTYTDTQYF	TGTGCCAGCAGCGTCACCTACACAGATACGCAGTATTTT
TRBV19	.	.	TRBJ2-6	CASSTGQSGANVLTF	TGTGCCAGTAGTACAGGACAGTCTGGGGCCAACGTCCTGACTTTC
TRBV7-9	.	.	TRBJ1-2	CASSLEPGSYGYTF	TGTGCCAGCAGCTTAGAGCCAGGGTCCTATGGCTACACCTTC
TRBV9	.	.	TRBJ1-3	CASSVEGGNSGNTIYF	TGTGCCAGCAGCGTAGAGGGGGGCAACTCTGGAAACACCATATATTTT
TRBV27	.	once	TRBJ2-5	CASSLGARVETQYF	TGTGCCAGCAGTTTGGGGGCGCGGGTAGAGACCCAGTACTTC
TRBV6-1	TRBD2	.	TRBJ2-7	CASSGLAGGLRDEQYF	TGTGCCAGCAGTGGACTAGCGGGGGGGCTAAGGGACGAGCAGTACTTC
TRBV2	.	.	TRBJ1-2	CASSLQGRGYTF	TGTGCCAGCAGCCTACAGGGACGTGGCTACACCTTC
TRBV6-5	.	.	TRBJ2-7	CASSYSSQGSSYEQYF	TGTGCCAGCAGTTACTCGAGTCAGGGCAGCTCCTACGAGCAGTACTTC